One sample yielded the 15 T cell receptor beta chains listed below, sequenced in a study of OX40 agonist ivuxolimab in advanced cancers. Profiling relied on immunoSEQ multiplex PCR, and the TCRdb table lists in-frame clones only, not all of them. The profile shows about 53,000 clones, about 88% of them singletons. This material consisted of CD4+ or CD8+ T cells sorted from blood, taken in a trial of the OX40 agonist ivuxolimab. Receptors originate from an adult with an advanced solid tumor such as melanoma, head and neck, liver or kidney cancer.

The chain carries TRBV14 and TRBJ1-6; D is ambiguous. The CDR3 runs 10 residues. The V gene's germline CDR1 is SGHDN and CDR2 FVKESK. V lost 7 bases, J lost 11 bases, and 6 bases lay in between. CDR3 loop: CASTPPPLHF. CDR3 DNA sequence: TGTGCCAGCACCCCCCCACCCCTCCACTTT.

A few counts support this clone. CDR3 loop: CASSPLTGQGVYNEQFF. The CDR3 coding sequence is TGTGCCAGCAGCCCACTAACCGGACAGGGGGTGTACAATGAGCAGTTCTTC. This chain joins TRBV7-9 and TRBJ2-1; 10 nucleotides align to TRBD1. Trimming cost V 5 bases and J 4 bases; bases outside gene matches: 11. CDR3 length: 17 residues. Germline CDR1 is SEHNR and CDR2 is FQNEAQ (reference sequence).

CDR3 DNA sequence: TGTGCCAGCAGTCGAATTGGGGACGCCTCAGGCCCTTCGAACTACGAGCAGTACTTC. Amino acids: CASSRIGDASGPSNYEQYF. This rearrangement joins TRBV27 to TRBJ2-7; TRBD1 or TRBD2 may be the D gene (5 bases each). The CDR3 has 19 residues. The germline V and J ends were trimmed by 5 bases and 3 bases, with 29 bases remaining between them. From germline, CDR1 is MNHEY and CDR2 SMNVEV (reference sequence).

V is TRBV18 and J is TRBJ1-4, with a possible D match to TRBD1 (5 bases). The CDR3 totals 14 residues. CDR1 and CDR2 (germline): KGHSH, LQKENI. Trimming cost V 1 base and J 7 bases, with 10 bases left between them. The CDR3 protein is CASSPLREGEKLFF. As DNA, the CDR3 is TGTGCCAGCTCACCACTCAGGGAGGGTGAAAAACTGTTTTTT.

This chain links TRBV5-1 with TRBJ1-1; 8 positions match TRBD1. Trimming at V came to 2 bases and at J to 10 bases, leaving 13 bases not matched to a gene. The germline V gene has CDR1 SGHRS and CDR2 YFSETQ. The CDR3 sequence is 15 residues long. CDR3 nucleotide sequence: TGCGCCAGCAGCTTAGTAAGTCAGGGGGCGACGGCAGCTTTCTTT. As protein: CASSLVSQGATAAFF. The full variable domain, in which reference TRBV5-1 and TRBJ1-1 provide the parts outside the CDR3, is KAGVTQTPRYLIKTRGQQVTLSCSPISGHRSVSWYQQTPGQGLQFLFEYFSETQRNKGNFPGRFSGRQFSNSRSEMNVSTLELGDSALYLCASSLVSQGATAAFFGQGTRLTVV.

This chain connects TRBV5-6 to TRBJ1-2; perhaps TRBD1 as D (5 bases). Trimming pared 2 bases from V and 0 bases from J, leaving 11 bases between. Germline V CDR1 and CDR2: SGHDT, YYEEEE. There are 15 residues in the CDR3. Here the CDR3 DNA reads TGTGCCAGCAGCTTCTACGGGGGTTCTAACTATGGCTACACCTTC. Translation: CASSFYGGSNYGYTF.

The V and J genes are TRBV7-2 and TRBJ2-5; D remains unclear. Germline V gene data show CDR1 as SGHTA and CDR2 as FQGNSA. The CDR3 consists of 14 residues. Trimming took 5 bases from V and 5 from J, leaving 15 bases between them. Written as DNA, the CDR3 is TGTGCCAGCAGCCCACAGTTCGTCTGGGAGACCCAGTACTTC. It is translated as CASSPQFVWETQYF.

The CDR3, as DNA: TGCGCCAGCAGCTTGGGAGGCCGGACAGAGAATTCACCCCTCCACTTT. Translating it yields CASSLGGRTENSPLHF. V usage is TRBV5-1 and J usage is TRBJ1-6; tentatively, D is TRBD1 (6 bases). Between the trimmed V and J ends, which lost 0 bases and 7 bases, there was a span of 14 bases. The germline V gene has CDR1 SGHRS and CDR2 YFSETQ. There are 16 residues in the CDR3. Together with reference TRBV5-1 and TRBJ1-6, the CDR3 gives the full variable domain: KAGVTQTPRYLIKTRGQQVTLSCSPISGHRSVSWYQQTPGQGLQFLFEYFSETQRNKGNFPGRFSGRQFSNSRSEMNVSTLELGDSALYLCASSLGGRTENSPLHFGNGTRLTVT.

With regard to this clone: This is likely an artifact of a read error, given a far larger clone one base away. The sample carries other DNA sequences with the same CDR3. This rearrangement joins TRBV6-1 to TRBJ2-1, with TRBD2 matching over 10 bases. V lost 5 bases and J lost 7; bases outside the gene matches: 8. The V gene's germline CDR1 is MNHNS and CDR2 SASEGT. The length of the CDR3 is 15 residues. The CDR3, as DNA: TGTGCCAGCAGTAGCGGGAGGGGACTACAGAATGAGCAGTTCTTC. Protein sequence: CASSSGRGLQNEQFF.

The V and J genes are TRBV4-1 and TRBJ1-6; 8 bases match TRBD1. The germline V gene encodes CDR1 MGHRA and CDR2 YSYEKL. The CDR3 consists of 18 residues. Germline trimming cut 0 bases from V and 7 bases from J; bases unmatched to any gene: 11. The CDR3: CASSQEKERTGSNSPLHF. The CDR3 DNA reads as TGCGCCAGCAGCCAAGAAAAGGAGAGGACAGGGTCGAATTCACCCCTCCACTTT.

This clone was recorded only once. V is TRBV25-1 and J is TRBJ2-3, with D maybe TRBD1 (6 bases). The CDR3 totals 16 residues. Germline lookup yields CDR1 MGHDK and CDR2 SYGVNS. V was shortened by 0 bases and J by 1 base, with 11 bases between the two germline ends. The CDR3 DNA is TGTGCCAGCAGTGAATATCAGGGGCGGGGCACAGATACGCAGTATTTT. Translated, it gives CASSEYQGRGTDTQYF.

The V gene is TRBV4-2, the J gene TRBJ2-1; a possible D gene is TRBD2 (5 bases). CDR3 length: 14 residues. V was pared by 5 bases and J by 2 bases, with 10 bases between. Germline CDR1 LGHNA, CDR2 YNFKEQ. CDR3 region: CASSDRGPYNEQFF. The CDR3, as DNA: TGTGCCAGCAGCGACCGGGGTCCCTACAATGAGCAGTTCTTC.

The genes are TRBV7-6 and TRBJ2-1, with TRBD2 as a possible D gene (6 bases). The germline CDR1 and CDR2 sequences are SGHVS and FNYEAQ. CDR3 size: 14 residues. V gave up 4 bases and J gave up 9 bases, with 16 bases separating them. CDR3: CASSSLTSTSEQFF. The CDR3 DNA sequence: TGTGCCAGCAGCTCCCTTACTAGCACCAGTGAGCAGTTCTTC.

The chain joins TRBV11-2 to TRBJ2-1; TRBD2 aligns across 10 bases. Germline values: CDR1 SGHAT, CDR2 FQNNGV. This CDR3 is 16 amino acids long. V shed 5 bases and J 8 bases; nucleotides not matched to a gene: 12. The CDR3 loop is CASSGRLAGGEHEQFF. In DNA, the CDR3 is TGTGCCAGCAGCGGGCGACTAGCGGGCGGGGAACATGAGCAGTTCTTC.

The chain links TRBV28 to TRBJ2-7; D is possibly TRBD2 (6 bases). V lost 2 bases, J lost 5 bases, and 10 bases lay in between. Per germline, CDR1 MDHEN and CDR2 SYDVKM. The CDR3 spans 13 residues. The CDR3 nucleotides read TGTGCCAGCAGTTTAGGAGGGGTCCACGAGCAGTACTTC. Residues: CASSLGGVHEQYF.